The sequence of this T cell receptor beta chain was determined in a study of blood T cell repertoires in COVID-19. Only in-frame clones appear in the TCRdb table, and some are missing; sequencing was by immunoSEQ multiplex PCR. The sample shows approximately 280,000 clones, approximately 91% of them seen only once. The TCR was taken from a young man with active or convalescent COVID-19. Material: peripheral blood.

The CDR3 sequence: CASSLAASSGANVLTF. DNA for the CDR3: TGCGCCAGCAGCTTGGCTGCGTCCTCTGGGGCCAACGTCCTGACTTTC. J is TRBJ2-6 and V is TRBV5-1; D not resolved. Germline lookup yields CDR1 SGHRS and CDR2 YFSETQ. Trimming removed 0 bases at V and 0 bases at J, with 7 bases between. This CDR3 has 16 residues.